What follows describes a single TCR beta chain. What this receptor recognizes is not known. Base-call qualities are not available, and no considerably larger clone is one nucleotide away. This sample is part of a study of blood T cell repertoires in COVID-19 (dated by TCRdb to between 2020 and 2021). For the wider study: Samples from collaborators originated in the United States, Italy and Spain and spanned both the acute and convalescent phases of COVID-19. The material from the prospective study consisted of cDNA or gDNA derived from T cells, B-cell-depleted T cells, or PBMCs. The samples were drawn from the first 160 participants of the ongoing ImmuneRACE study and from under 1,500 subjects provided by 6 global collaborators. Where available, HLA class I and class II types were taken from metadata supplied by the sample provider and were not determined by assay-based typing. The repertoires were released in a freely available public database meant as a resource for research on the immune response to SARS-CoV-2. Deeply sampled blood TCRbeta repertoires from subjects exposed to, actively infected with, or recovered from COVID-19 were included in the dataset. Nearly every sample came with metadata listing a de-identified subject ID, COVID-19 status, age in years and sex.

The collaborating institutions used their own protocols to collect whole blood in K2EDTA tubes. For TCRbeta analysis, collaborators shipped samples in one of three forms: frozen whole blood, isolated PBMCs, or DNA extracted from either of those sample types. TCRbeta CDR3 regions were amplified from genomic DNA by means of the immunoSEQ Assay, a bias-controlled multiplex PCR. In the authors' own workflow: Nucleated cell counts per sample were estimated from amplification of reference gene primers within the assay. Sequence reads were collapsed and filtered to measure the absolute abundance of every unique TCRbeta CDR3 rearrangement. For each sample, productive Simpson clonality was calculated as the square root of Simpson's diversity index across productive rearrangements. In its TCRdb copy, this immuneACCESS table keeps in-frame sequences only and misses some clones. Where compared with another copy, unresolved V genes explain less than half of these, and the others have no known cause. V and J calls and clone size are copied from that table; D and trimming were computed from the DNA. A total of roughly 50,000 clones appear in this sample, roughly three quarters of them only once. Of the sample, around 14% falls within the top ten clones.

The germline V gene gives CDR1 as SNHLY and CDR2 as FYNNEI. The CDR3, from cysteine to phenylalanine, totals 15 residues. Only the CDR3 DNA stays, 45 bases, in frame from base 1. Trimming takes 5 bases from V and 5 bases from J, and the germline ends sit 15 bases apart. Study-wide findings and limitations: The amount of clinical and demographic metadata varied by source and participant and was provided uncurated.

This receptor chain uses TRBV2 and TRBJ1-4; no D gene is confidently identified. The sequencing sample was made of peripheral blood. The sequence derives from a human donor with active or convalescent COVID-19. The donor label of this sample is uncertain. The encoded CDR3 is CASSTLEGGNEKLFF. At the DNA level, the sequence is TGTGCCAGCAGTACCCTAGAGGGAGGGAATGAAAAACTGTTTTTT. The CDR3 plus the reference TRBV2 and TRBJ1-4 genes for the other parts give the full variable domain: EPEVTQTPSHQVTQMGQEVILRCVPISNHLYFYWYRQILGQKVEFLVSFYNNEISEKSEIFDDQFSVERPDGSNFTLKIRSTKLEDSAMYFCASSTLEGGNEKLFFGSGTQLSVL.